This T cell receptor (beta chain) was profiled in a study of quantifying T cell responses using KT2 cells. Study background: TCR alpha and beta constant-region primers primed reverse transcription of RNA.

An oligo carrying a UMI was ligated to the cDNA 3' end. An equimolar mix of RC1.1 and RC1.2 primed the beta chain across TRBC1 and TRBC2. TCRdb re-analysed the UMI-ligation and nested PCR reads in MiXCR, keeping a single row per CDR3 protein. This table holds some 50,000 distinct CDR3 sequences, around a tenth found once. The germline gives CDR1 LGHDT, CDR2 YNNKEL (reference sequence). The V end lost 1 base, the J end lost 7 bases, and 5 bases lay between the germline ends. This CDR3 is 12 amino acids long. Unfractionated PBMC were spiked with known numbers of KT2 clone cells. This chain uses TRBV3-1 with TRBJ2-1; no reliable D call. Input material: PBMCs spiked with cells of the T cell clone KT2. This TCR was sampled from a human donor. The CDR3 loop reads CASSQGRNEQFF. DNA of the CDR3: TGTGCCAGCAGCCAAGGGCGGAATGAGCAGTTCTTC.